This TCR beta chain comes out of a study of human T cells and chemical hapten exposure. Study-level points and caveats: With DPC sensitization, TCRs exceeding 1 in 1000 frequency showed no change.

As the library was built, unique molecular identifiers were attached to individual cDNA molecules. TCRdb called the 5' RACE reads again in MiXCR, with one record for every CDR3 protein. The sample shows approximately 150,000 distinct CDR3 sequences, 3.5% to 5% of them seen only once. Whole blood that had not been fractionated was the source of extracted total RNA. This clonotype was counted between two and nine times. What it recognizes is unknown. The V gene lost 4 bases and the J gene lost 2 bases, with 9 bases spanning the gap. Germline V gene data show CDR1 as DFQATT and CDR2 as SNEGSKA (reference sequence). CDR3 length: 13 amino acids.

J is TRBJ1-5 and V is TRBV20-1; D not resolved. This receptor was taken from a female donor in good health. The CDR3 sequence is CSAIIPGNQPQHF. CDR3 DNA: TGCAGTGCTATCATTCCCGGCAATCAGCCCCAGCATTTT.